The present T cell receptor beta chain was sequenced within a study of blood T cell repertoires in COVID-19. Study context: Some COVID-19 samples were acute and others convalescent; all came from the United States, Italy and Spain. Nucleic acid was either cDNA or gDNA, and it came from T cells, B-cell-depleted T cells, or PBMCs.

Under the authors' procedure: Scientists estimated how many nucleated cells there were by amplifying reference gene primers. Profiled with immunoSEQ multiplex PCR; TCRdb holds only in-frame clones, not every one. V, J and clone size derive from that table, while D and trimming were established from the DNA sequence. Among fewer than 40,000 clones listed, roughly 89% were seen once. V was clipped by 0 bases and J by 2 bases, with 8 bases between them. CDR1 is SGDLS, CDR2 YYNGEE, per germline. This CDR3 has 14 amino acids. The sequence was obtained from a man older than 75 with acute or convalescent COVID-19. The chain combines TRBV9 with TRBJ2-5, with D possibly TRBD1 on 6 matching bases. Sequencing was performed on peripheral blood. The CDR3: CASSVGQAQETQYF. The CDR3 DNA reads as TGTGCCAGCAGCGTAGGACAGGCACAAGAGACCCAGTACTTC.